These T cell receptor beta chains were read from a single sample in a study of blood T cell repertoires in COVID-19. Repertoires were generated with immunoSEQ multiplex PCR, while TCRdb's copy carries only in-frame clones and drops some. The sample lists approximately 81,000 clones, approximately 82% seen once, with around 6.9% in the top ten. What was sequenced was peripheral blood. The receptors were gathered from a human donor in a cohort sampled during active COVID-19. CDR3s include the opening cysteine and the closing phenylalanine or tryptophan. Each record gives: D gene, V gene, J gene, clone size, CDR3 DNA, CDR3 protein. A D gene is named only where the DNA matches it firmly. Where a row states a size, it is once, few, many or the class of an expanded clone; other rows omit it.

d_gene: NA
v_gene: TRBV5-1
j_gene: TRBJ1-2
abundance: NA
CDR3nt: TGCGCCAGCAGCTACAGCCAGAACTATGGCTACACCTTC
CDR3aa: CASSYSQNYGYTF

d_gene: TRBD1
v_gene: TRBV4-1
j_gene: TRBJ1-5
abundance: NA
CDR3nt: TGCGCCAGCAGCCCTAAGGGGGGATTGACAGGGAGTAGCAATCAGCCCCAGCATTTT
CDR3aa: CASSPKGGLTGSSNQPQHF

d_gene: NA
v_gene: TRBV3-1/TRBV3-2
j_gene: TRBJ1-2
abundance: NA
CDR3nt: TGTGCCAGCAGCCAAGCATCAGTACAATATGGCTACACCTTC
CDR3aa: CASSQASVQYGYTF

d_gene: TRBD1
v_gene: TRBV12-5
j_gene: TRBJ2-5
abundance: few
CDR3nt: TGTGCTAGTGGTGCTCTGACAGGGGGAGAGACCCAGTACTTC
CDR3aa: CASGALTGGETQYF

d_gene: TRBD1
v_gene: TRBV5-5
j_gene: TRBJ2-7
abundance: few
CDR3nt: TGTGCCAGCAGCGTAGCCCCGGGACAGACCTACGAGCAGTACTTC
CDR3aa: CASSVAPGQTYEQYF

d_gene: NA
v_gene: TRBV5-7
j_gene: TRBJ1-1
abundance: NA
CDR3nt: TGTGCCAGCAGCACCTTCGGGACTGAAGCTTTCTTT
CDR3aa: CASSTFGTEAFF

d_gene: NA
v_gene: TRBV6-2/TRBV6-3
j_gene: TRBJ1-5
abundance: NA
CDR3nt: TGTGCCAGCAGCCGGTTGTGGGAGGATCAGCCCCAGCATTTT
CDR3aa: CASSRLWEDQPQHF

d_gene: TRBD2
v_gene: TRBV5-1
j_gene: TRBJ2-7
abundance: NA
CDR3nt: TGCGCCAGCAGCCGTAGCGGGGGGCCATCCTACGAGCAGTACTTC
CDR3aa: CASSRSGGPSYEQYF

d_gene: NA
v_gene: TRBV7-6
j_gene: TRBJ2-3
abundance: NA
CDR3nt: TGTGCCAGCAGCTTATTTGGGGGCGGAAGCACAGATACGCAGTATTTT
CDR3aa: CASSLFGGGSTDTQYF

d_gene: NA
v_gene: TRBV5-1
j_gene: TRBJ2-6
abundance: NA
CDR3nt: TGCGCCAGCAGCCCCGGTTCTGGGGCCAACGTCCTGACTTTC
CDR3aa: CASSPGSGANVLTF

d_gene: TRBD1
v_gene: TRBV25-1
j_gene: TRBJ2-1
abundance: NA
CDR3nt: TGTGCCAGCAGTGTCCCGGGACAGGGTGTTTGGGAGCAGTTCTTC
CDR3aa: CASSVPGQGVWEQFF

d_gene: NA
v_gene: TRBV24-1
j_gene: TRBJ1-6
abundance: NA
CDR3nt: TGTGCCACATTCGTCTTACAGGGAAATTCACCCCTCCACTTT
CDR3aa: CATFVLQGNSPLHF

d_gene: NA
v_gene: TRBV11-3
j_gene: TRBJ1-1
abundance: NA
CDR3nt: TGTGCCAGCAGCGACAGGATGAACACTGAAGCTTTCTTT
CDR3aa: CASSDRMNTEAFF

d_gene: TRBD2
v_gene: TRBV9
j_gene: TRBJ2-3
abundance: NA
CDR3nt: TGTGCCAGCTCAGTGAGCGGGGACGCAGATACGCAGTATTTT
CDR3aa: CASSVSGDADTQYF

d_gene: TRBD1
v_gene: TRBV6-6
j_gene: TRBJ1-5
abundance: NA
CDR3nt: TGTGCCAGCAGCCAGACAGGGTTGAGACAGCCCCAGCATTTT
CDR3aa: CASSQTGLRQPQHF

d_gene: NA
v_gene: TRBV27
j_gene: TRBJ1-1
abundance: NA
CDR3nt: TGTGCCAGCAGTTTATCAGGGGGGAACACTGAAGCTTTCTTT
CDR3aa: CASSLSGGNTEAFF

d_gene: TRBD1
v_gene: TRBV5-1
j_gene: TRBJ2-1
abundance: NA
CDR3nt: TGCGCCAGCAGCTCTGGGACAGGGGGTTACAATGAGCAGTTCTTC
CDR3aa: CASSSGTGGYNEQFF

d_gene: TRBD1
v_gene: TRBV15
j_gene: TRBJ1-2
abundance: NA
CDR3nt: TGTGCCACCAGCAGAGAGCGGGACAGGGGAGGCTATGGCTACACCTTC
CDR3aa: CATSRERDRGGYGYTF

d_gene: TRBD1
v_gene: TRBV6-2/TRBV6-3
j_gene: TRBJ1-4
abundance: once
CDR3nt: TGTGCCAGCAGCGACAGGGCAACTAATGAAAAACTGTTTTTT
CDR3aa: CASSDRATNEKLFF

d_gene: NA
v_gene: TRBV21-1
j_gene: TRBJ2-7
abundance: NA
CDR3nt: TGTGCCAGCAGCAAAGAGGGCGTTCGGACAGCGAACGAGCAGTACTTC
CDR3aa: CASSKEGVRTANEQYF

d_gene: TRBD2
v_gene: TRBV4-1
j_gene: TRBJ2-3
abundance: NA
CDR3nt: TGCGCCAGCAGCCCCTACCGGACTAGCGGAATCACAGATACGCAGTATTTT
CDR3aa: CASSPYRTSGITDTQYF

d_gene: TRBD1
v_gene: TRBV5-1
j_gene: TRBJ2-7
abundance: NA
CDR3nt: TGCGCCAGCAGCTTCTCGGCAGGGGGCGACTACGAGCAGTACTTC
CDR3aa: CASSFSAGGDYEQYF

d_gene: TRBD1
v_gene: TRBV6-6
j_gene: TRBJ1-1
abundance: NA
CDR3nt: TGTGCCAGCAGTTACTTGGTGGGACAGATGAACACTGAAGCTTTCTTT
CDR3aa: CASSYLVGQMNTEAFF

d_gene: TRBD1
v_gene: TRBV6-6
j_gene: TRBJ2-7
abundance: NA
CDR3nt: TGTGCCAGTAGTTCCCCGGGACAGGGTTACGAGCAGTACTTC
CDR3aa: CASSSPGQGYEQYF

d_gene: NA
v_gene: TRBV5-8
j_gene: TRBJ2-7
abundance: few
CDR3nt: TGTGCCAGCTCGGGGGAATCAACCTACGAGCAGTACTTC
CDR3aa: CASSGESTYEQYF

d_gene: TRBD2
v_gene: TRBV5-1
j_gene: TRBJ2-1
abundance: NA
CDR3nt: TGCGCCAGCAGCTTTAGGGCTAGCGGGGGCCTAGGGAATGAGCAGTTCTTC
CDR3aa: CASSFRASGGLGNEQFF

d_gene: NA
v_gene: TRBV6-5
j_gene: TRBJ1-1
abundance: NA
CDR3nt: TGTGCCAGCACCGAAGGGGGGGGAGCCATGAAGAGGACTTTCTTT
CDR3aa: CASTEGGGAMKRTFF

d_gene: NA
v_gene: TRBV4-2
j_gene: TRBJ1-6
abundance: NA
CDR3nt: TGTGCCAGCAGCCAAGATAGAGGGGGTTCCTATAATTCACCCCTCCACTTT
CDR3aa: CASSQDRGGSYNSPLHF

d_gene: NA
v_gene: TRBV30
j_gene: TRBJ2-2
abundance: NA
CDR3nt: TGTGCCTGGACCCCACGGGGAGCGAACACCGGGGAGCTGTTTTTT
CDR3aa: CAWTPRGANTGELFF

d_gene: NA
v_gene: TRBV5-5
j_gene: TRBJ2-3
abundance: NA
CDR3nt: TGTGCCAGCAGCTCACAGGTTAGCACAGATACGCAGTATTTT
CDR3aa: CASSSQVSTDTQYF

d_gene: TRBD2
v_gene: TRBV19
j_gene: TRBJ2-1
abundance: NA
CDR3nt: TGTGCCAGTAGTATAGATGGGGCCGGGGGGGCGTACAATGAGCAGTTCTTC
CDR3aa: CASSIDGAGGAYNEQFF

d_gene: NA
v_gene: TRBV6-5
j_gene: TRBJ1-1
abundance: NA
CDR3nt: TGTGCCAGCAAGCCCGGGGTAGGCACTGAAGCTTTCTTT
CDR3aa: CASKPGVGTEAFF

d_gene: TRBD1
v_gene: TRBV7-2
j_gene: TRBJ1-2
abundance: NA
CDR3nt: TGTGCCAGCAGCCAACGTCCCGGGACAGGGGGCGGGGGCTACACCTTC
CDR3aa: CASSQRPGTGGGGYTF

d_gene: NA
v_gene: TRBV2
j_gene: TRBJ2-6
abundance: NA
CDR3nt: TGTGCCAGCAGTTCCGACAGGCCCTCTGGGGCCAACGTCCTGACTTTC
CDR3aa: CASSSDRPSGANVLTF

d_gene: NA
v_gene: TRBV19
j_gene: TRBJ1-6
abundance: NA
CDR3nt: TGTGCCAGTCGGGAGCGGCCCTATAATTCACCCCTCCACTTT
CDR3aa: CASRERPYNSPLHF

d_gene: NA
v_gene: TRBV18
j_gene: TRBJ2-7
abundance: few
CDR3nt: TGTGCCAGCTCACCCCCCAGCGGAACCTACGAGCAGTACTTC
CDR3aa: CASSPPSGTYEQYF

d_gene: TRBD1
v_gene: TRBV24-1
j_gene: TRBJ2-3
abundance: NA
CDR3nt: TGTGCCACCAGTGACTTCGTACAGGGGGCCGGGGATACGCAGTATTTT
CDR3aa: CATSDFVQGAGDTQYF

d_gene: NA
v_gene: TRBV6-5
j_gene: TRBJ1-4
abundance: NA
CDR3nt: TGTGCCAGCAGTTACGTCGGTTCAAAACTGTTTTTT
CDR3aa: CASSYVGSKLFF

d_gene: NA
v_gene: TRBV21-1
j_gene: TRBJ2-7
abundance: NA
CDR3nt: TGTGCCAGCAGCGTCAAAGGGCAGGGGTTCTACTACGAGCAGTACTTC
CDR3aa: CASSVKGQGFYYEQYF

d_gene: NA
v_gene: TRBV25-1
j_gene: TRBJ1-4
abundance: NA
CDR3nt: TGTGCCAGCAGTACTGGGGCCGTTGAAAAACTGTTTTTT
CDR3aa: CASSTGAVEKLFF

d_gene: TRBD1
v_gene: TRBV6-2/TRBV6-3
j_gene: TRBJ1-2
abundance: NA
CDR3nt: TGTGCCAGCAGTTGGCGGGACAGCCTTGTCGGCACCTTC
CDR3aa: CASSWRDSLVGTF